Sequencing of this T cell receptor (beta chain) was carried out in a study of blood T cell repertoires in COVID-19. Trimming cost V 8 bases and J 3 bases, with 10 bases left between them. The CDR3 extends over 12 amino acids. Authors' analysis steps: Reference gene primer amplification yielded estimated nucleated cell counts. This table comes from immunoSEQ multiplex PCR, and its TCRdb copy is limited to in-frame clones, with some not included. That table gives V, J and clone size, and the DNA gave D and trimming. The sample consists of around 340,000 clones, around 88% of them appearing once. The chain links TRBV12-3 or TRBV12-4 to TRBJ1-1, with unresolved D. The source is a woman in her fifties or sixties with COVID-19, enrolled during active disease. Source material: peripheral blood. The CDR3: CASSPPDTEAFF. CDR3 sequence (DNA): TGTGCCAGCTCTCCCCCCGACACTGAAGCTTTCTTT.